Below, one TCR beta chain is given with its context. Its antigen remains unidentified. Naive CD8 cells comprised CD45RO-negative, CCR7-positively selected cells, excluding terminally differentiated effector memory CD45RA+ cells. This specimen comes from a study of shared clonotypes between healthy human individuals. Whole-study context: Each donor's CD8 memory used one plate, CD8 naive two, each CD4 subset three.

Notes on the study in general: Incomplete sequencing of sorted subsets was indicated by rarefaction despite large depth. Naive CD4 clonotypes overlapped across a few donors at around 4.8%. Estimated richness was generally greater in naive than memory subsets.

The ends were cut back, 5 bases at V and 7 bases at J, with 21 bases in the middle. The germline CDR1 and CDR2 sequences are SGHAT and FQNNGV. CDR3 length: 16 residues. The method was immunoSEQ multiplex PCR; TCRdb's version includes in-frame clones alone and lacks a portion of them. The sample contains roughly 2,000,000 clones, about 95% of which appear only once. The TCR originated in a man younger than 35 in good health. Source material: naive CD8+ T cells sorted from blood. This chain uses TRBV11-2 with TRBJ2-1; D assignment may be TRBD1 or TRBD2 (6 bases each). The CDR3 bases are TGTGCCAGCAGCGAGGTGGGGGGCTTTTCCAGGAATGAGCAGTTCTTC. The encoded protein is CASSEVGGFSRNEQFF.